Listed here is a single T cell receptor beta chain. Antigen specificity is unknown. These data are taken from a study of beta chain features in type 1 diabetes. Overall study findings and caveats: Possibly, sequencing cDNA over-represented cells that had high TCR expression levels. A closer apparent resemblance between naive, central memory and Treg TCRB repertoires was seen in patients than in healthy donors. Patients with type 1 diabetes showed fewer VDJ junction insertions and more deletions.

Expressed TCRB transcripts got sequenced, as all isolated RNA was reverse transcribed. The table came from immunoSEQ multiplex PCR; TCRdb's copy has only in-frame clones and leaves some out. The sample shows fewer than 65,000 clones, 59% of them seen only once. V was pared by 1 base and J by 11 bases, with 14 bases between. CDR3 length equals 13 residues. Per the germline V gene, CDR1 is MGHRA and CDR2 is YSYEKL. Based on CD45RO/CCR7/CD25/CD127/CD95/CD27, CD4+ regulatory, stem cell-like memory, naive and central memory cells were sorted. The TCR sequence derives from a woman aged 18-35 years in good health. The sequenced sample was Tregs from blood. The chain is built from TRBV4-1 and TRBJ2-5, with D maybe TRBD2 (5 bases). The CDR3 sequence: CASSQGITREQYF. The CDR3 DNA is TGCGCCAGCAGCCAAGGGATCACGAGGGAGCAGTACTTC.